These T cell receptor beta chains were read from a single sample in a study of blood T cell repertoires in COVID-19. Assay: immunoSEQ multiplex PCR; the TCRdb copy retains only in-frame clones and omits some. The repertoire holds a few hundred thousand clones, with about 87% as singletons. Sequencing was performed on peripheral blood. These receptors were collected from a man between 65 and 85 years old with acute or convalescent COVID-19. CDR3s include the opening cysteine and the closing phenylalanine or tryptophan. D genes are given only for firm matches. Clone size is not always given. Where it is, it says once, few, many or a class for expanded clones.

D gene,J gene,clone size,V gene,CDR3 length,CDR3 protein,CDR3 DNA
TRBD2,TRBJ2-1,NA,TRBV13,14,CATRRGGGPNEQFF,TGTGCCACCCGCCGGGGGGGAGGGCCCAATGAGCAGTTCTTC
NA,TRBJ2-1,once,TRBV3-1/TRBV3-2,12,CASSQNFNEQFF,TGTGCCAGCAGCCAAAACTTTAATGAGCAGTTCTTC
NA,TRBJ2-1,NA,TRBV19,14,CASRTGGDYSEQFF,TGTGCCAGTAGGACTGGCGGGGATTACAGTGAGCAGTTCTTC
NA,TRBJ1-1,many,TRBV19,14,CASSYTGFNTEAFF,TGTGCCAGTAGTTATACAGGTTTCAACACTGAAGCTTTCTTT
TRBD1,TRBJ2-2,NA,TRBV5-1,15,CASSLEGLGQGELFF,TGCGCCAGCAGCTTGGAAGGGTTGGGACAGGGGGAGCTGTTTTTT
NA,TRBJ2-1,NA,TRBV5-1,15,CASSLGGPPYNEQFF,TGCGCCAGCAGCTTGGGGGGGCCCCCCTACAATGAGCAGTTCTTC
TRBD2,TRBJ2-3,NA,TRBV6-5,14,CASRTSGSTDTQYF,TGTGCCAGCAGGACTAGCGGATCCACAGATACGCAGTATTTT
TRBD1,TRBJ1-3,NA,TRBV5-1,16,CASSPAGTGVGNTIYF,TGCGCCAGCAGCCCGGCCGGGACAGGGGTCGGAAACACCATATATTTT
NA,TRBJ2-6,NA,TRBV27,18,CASRRGLSKTPGANVLTF,TGTGCCAGTAGGCGGGGTCTATCTAAAACTCCTGGGGCCAACGTCCTGACTTTC
TRBD1,TRBJ1-2,NA,TRBV25-1,16,CASSEPGTGDYNGYTF,TGTGCCAGCAGTGAACCCGGGACAGGGGATTATAATGGCTACACCTTC
NA,TRBJ2-1,NA,TRBV6-5,16,CASSYSFTSTPLEQFF,TGTGCCAGCAGTTACTCGTTTACTTCCACCCCCCTTGAGCAGTTCTTC
TRBD2,TRBJ2-1,NA,TRBV9,15,CASSVGTSGRNEQFF,TGTGCCAGCAGCGTGGGGACTAGCGGGAGGAATGAGCAGTTCTTC
TRBD1,TRBJ2-7,once,TRBV27,14,CASSLRQGPYEQYF,TGTGCCAGCAGTTTACGACAGGGACCCTACGAGCAGTACTTC
NA,TRBJ2-7,NA,TRBV11-2,13,CASSLVASYEQYF,TGTGCCAGCAGCTTAGTAGCCAGCTACGAGCAGTACTTC
NA,TRBJ2-3,NA,TRBV28,10,CASKRDTQYF,TGTGCCAGCAAGAGAGATACGCAGTATTTT
NA,TRBJ1-1,NA,TRBV6-5,13,CASRLTENTEAFF,TGTGCCAGCAGACTGACAGAGAACACTGAAGCTTTCTTT
NA,TRBJ2-1,NA,TRBV25-1,16,CASSEFAGYSYNEQFF,TGTGCCAGCAGTGAATTCGCGGGGTACTCCTACAATGAGCAGTTCTTC
TRBD2,TRBJ2-2,NA,TRBV18,14,CASSPGTRPGELFF,TGTGCCAGCTCACCAGGGACTAGGCCCGGGGAGCTGTTTTTT
NA,TRBJ1-5,NA,TRBV19,12,CASNSINQPQHF,TGTGCCAGTAATTCTATCAATCAGCCCCAGCATTTT
TRBD1,TRBJ2-7,NA,TRBV29-1,13,CSARGQANYEQYF,TGCAGCGCGCGGGGACAGGCAAATTACGAGCAGTACTTC
TRBD1,TRBJ1-6,NA,TRBV18,14,CASSLGQRGSPLHF,TGTGCCAGCTCTTTGGGACAGAGGGGATCACCCCTCCACTTT
NA,TRBJ2-7,NA,TRBV28,12,CASSPSVYEQYF,TGTGCCAGCAGCCCTTCAGTTTACGAGCAGTACTTC
TRBD1,TRBJ2-1,NA,TRBV7-3,14,CASSSQGAYGEQFF,TGTGCCAGCAGCTCCCAGGGGGCGTACGGGGAGCAGTTCTTC
TRBD1,TRBJ2-7,NA,TRBV7-6,13,CASSFGTGTEQYF,TGTGCCAGCAGCTTTGGGACAGGAACCGAGCAGTACTTC
NA,TRBJ2-1,NA,TRBV10-3,12,CAIRTTGHEQFF,TGTGCCATCAGGACTACTGGGCATGAGCAGTTCTTC
TRBD1,TRBJ2-7,NA,TRBV9,15,CASSFGTGAPYEQYF,TGTGCCAGCAGCTTCGGGACAGGGGCACCCTACGAGCAGTACTTC
TRBD2,TRBJ2-1,NA,TRBV19,15,CASTPGTSGNNEQFF,TGTGCCAGTACCCCTGGGACTAGCGGGAACAATGAGCAGTTCTTC
NA,TRBJ1-4,NA,TRBV27,15,CASSLWGGGDEKLFF,TGTGCCAGCAGTTTATGGGGAGGAGGGGATGAAAAACTGTTTTTT
TRBD1,TRBJ1-6,NA,TRBV7-8,17,CASSLVPGQGRNSPLHF,TGTGCCAGCAGCTTAGTCCCGGGACAGGGTAGAAATTCACCCCTCCACTTT
NA,TRBJ1-1,NA,TRBV5-1,14,CASSFRGLNTEAFF,TGCGCCAGCAGCTTCCGAGGGTTGAACACTGAAGCTTTCTTT
TRBD2,TRBJ2-3,NA,TRBV15,15,CATSRDAGGTDTQYF,TGTGCCACCAGCAGAGATGCGGGGGGCACAGATACGCAGTATTTT
TRBD1,TRBJ2-3,once,TRBV12-3/TRBV12-4,12,CASGYGQGKQYF,TGTGCCAGCGGTTACGGACAGGGGAAGCAGTATTTT
TRBD1,TRBJ2-3,once,TRBV7-9,15,CASSSGTGDTDTQYF,TGTGCCAGCAGCTCCGGGACAGGGGACACAGATACGCAGTATTTT
NA,TRBJ2-2,NA,TRBV27,14,CASSPNRGGRELFF,TGTGCCAGCAGTCCAAACAGGGGGGGAAGGGAGCTGTTTTTT
NA,TRBJ1-2,NA,TRBV14,15,CASSQDMRGENGYTF,TGTGCCAGCAGCCAAGATATGCGGGGAGAGAATGGCTACACCTTC
NA,TRBJ1-4,NA,TRBV7-8,15,CASSPPGVPNEKLFF,TGTGCCAGCAGCCCCCCAGGGGTACCTAATGAAAAACTGTTTTTT
NA,TRBJ1-2,few,TRBV28,14,CASSLGGANYGYTF,TGTGCCAGCAGTTTGGGGGGGGCTAACTATGGCTACACCTTC
NA,TRBJ1-2,NA,TRBV6-2/TRBV6-3,14,CASSYSSQGNGYTF,TGTGCCAGCAGTTACTCGAGTCAGGGGAATGGCTACACCTTC
NA,TRBJ2-7,NA,TRBV5-6,16,CASSLGAGSISYEQYF,TGTGCCAGCAGCTTGGGGGCAGGGTCAATCTCCTACGAGCAGTACTTC
TRBD2,TRBJ2-3,NA,TRBV7-2,14,CASSSSGRVDTQYF,TGTGCCAGCAGCTCTAGCGGGAGAGTAGATACGCAGTATTTT
TRBD1,TRBJ2-2,NA,TRBV6-5,15,CASSPGQLNTGELFF,TGTGCCAGCAGCCCGGGACAGTTAAACACCGGGGAGCTGTTTTTT
NA,TRBJ2-7,few,TRBV27,15,CASSLFGELAYEQYF,TGTGCCAGCAGTTTATTCGGGGAACTGGCCTACGAGCAGTACTTC
NA,TRBJ1-1,once,TRBV7-8,13,CASSLQGNTEAFF,TGTGCCAGCAGCCTACAGGGGAACACTGAAGCTTTCTTT
NA,TRBJ2-7,NA,TRBV5-1,14,CASSGGMGIYEQYF,TGCGCCAGCAGCGGGGGCATGGGTATCTACGAGCAGTACTTC
TRBD1,TRBJ1-5,NA,TRBV19,16,CASSIAPGGVRQPQHF,TGTGCCAGTAGTATTGCCCCAGGGGGCGTTCGGCAGCCCCAGCATTTT
TRBD1,TRBJ1-6,NA,TRBV3-1/TRBV3-2,16,CASSQERTGANSPLHF,TGTGCCAGCAGCCAAGAAAGGACAGGCGCTAATTCACCCCTCCACTTT
NA,TRBJ1-1,NA,TRBV2,13,CASRIGGNTEAFF,TGTGCCAGCAGAATAGGGGGAAACACTGAAGCTTTCTTT
TRBD2,TRBJ2-1,NA,TRBV30,16,CAWSPRTSGDYNEQFF,TGTGCCTGGAGTCCGAGGACTAGCGGGGACTACAATGAGCAGTTCTTC
TRBD1,TRBJ1-3,NA,TRBV10-2,15,CASGGTGEWGNTIYF,TGCGCCAGCGGTGGGACAGGGGAATGGGGAAACACCATATATTTT
NA,TRBJ1-5,NA,TRBV19,14,CASSIREGLQPQHF,TGTGCCAGTAGTATAAGAGAGGGACTTCAGCCCCAGCATTTT